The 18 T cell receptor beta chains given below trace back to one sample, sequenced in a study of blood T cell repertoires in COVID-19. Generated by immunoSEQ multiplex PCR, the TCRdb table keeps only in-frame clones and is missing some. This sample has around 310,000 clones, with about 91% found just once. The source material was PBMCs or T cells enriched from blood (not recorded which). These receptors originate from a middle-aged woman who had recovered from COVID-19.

CDR3 region: CSVVFQGRNEQFF. CDR3 nucleotides: TGCAGCGTTGTGTTCCAGGGGCGCAATGAGCAGTTCTTC. J is TRBJ2-1 and V is TRBV29-1; perhaps TRBD1 as D (6 bases). V lost 4 bases and J lost 6, with 13 bases in between. Germline-derived CDR1 and CDR2 are SQVTM and ANQGSEA. The CDR3 totals 13 residues.

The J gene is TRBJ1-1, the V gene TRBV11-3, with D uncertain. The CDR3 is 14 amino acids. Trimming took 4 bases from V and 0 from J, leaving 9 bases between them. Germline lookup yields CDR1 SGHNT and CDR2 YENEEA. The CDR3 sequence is CASSSRDMNTEAFF. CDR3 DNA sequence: TGTGCCAGCAGCTCCCGCGATATGAACACTGAAGCTTTCTTT.

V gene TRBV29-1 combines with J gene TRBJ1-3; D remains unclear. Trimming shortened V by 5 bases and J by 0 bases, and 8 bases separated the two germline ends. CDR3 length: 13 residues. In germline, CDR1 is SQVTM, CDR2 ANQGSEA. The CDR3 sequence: CSVRTNSGNTIYF. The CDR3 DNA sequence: TGCAGCGTTAGGACTAACTCTGGAAACACCATATATTTT.

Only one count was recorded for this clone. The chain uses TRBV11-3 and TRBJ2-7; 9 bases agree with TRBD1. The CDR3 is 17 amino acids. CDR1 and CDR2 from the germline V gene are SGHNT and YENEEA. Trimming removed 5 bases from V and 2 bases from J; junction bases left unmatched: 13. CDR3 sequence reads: CASSLRPQGAITYEQYF. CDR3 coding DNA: TGTGCCAGCAGCCTTAGGCCACAGGGGGCGATAACCTACGAGCAGTACTTC.

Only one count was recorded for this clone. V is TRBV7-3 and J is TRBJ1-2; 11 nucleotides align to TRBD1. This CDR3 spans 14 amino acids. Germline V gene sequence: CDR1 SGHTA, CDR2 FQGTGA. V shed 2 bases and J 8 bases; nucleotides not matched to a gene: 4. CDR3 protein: CASSLVGQGAGYTF. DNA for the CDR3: TGTGCCAGCAGCTTAGTAGGACAGGGGGCGGGCTACACCTTC.

CDR3 in amino acids: CASSSGPSSNQPQHF. In DNA, the CDR3 is TGTGCCAGCAGTTCAGGGCCGTCTAGCAATCAGCCCCAGCATTTT. This rearrangement joins TRBV27 to TRBJ1-5, with D possibly being TRBD1 (5 bases). The CDR3 is 15 residues long. V lost 4 bases and J 0 bases, leaving 10 bases between the germline ends. CDR1 and CDR2 (germline): MNHEY, SMNVEV (reference sequence).

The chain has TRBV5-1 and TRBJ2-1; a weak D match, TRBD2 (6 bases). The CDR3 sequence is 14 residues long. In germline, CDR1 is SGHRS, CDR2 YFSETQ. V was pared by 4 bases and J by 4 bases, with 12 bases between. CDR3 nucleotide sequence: TGCGCCAGCAGCCATAGCGGTTCTTACAATGAGCAGTTCTTC. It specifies CASSHSGSYNEQFF.

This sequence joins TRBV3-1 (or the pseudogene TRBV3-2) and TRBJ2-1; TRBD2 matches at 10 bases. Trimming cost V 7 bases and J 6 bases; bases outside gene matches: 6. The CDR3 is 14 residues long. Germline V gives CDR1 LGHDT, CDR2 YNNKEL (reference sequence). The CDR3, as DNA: TGTGCCAGCAACGAGCGGGGGGGCCCCAATGAGCAGTTCTTC. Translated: CASNERGGPNEQFF.

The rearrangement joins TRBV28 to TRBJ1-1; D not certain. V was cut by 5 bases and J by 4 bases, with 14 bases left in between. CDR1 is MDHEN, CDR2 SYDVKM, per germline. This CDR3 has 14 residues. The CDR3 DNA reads TGTGCCAGCAGTCCCTCAGGCCGGTTCACTGAAGCTTTCTTT. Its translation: CASSPSGRFTEAFF.

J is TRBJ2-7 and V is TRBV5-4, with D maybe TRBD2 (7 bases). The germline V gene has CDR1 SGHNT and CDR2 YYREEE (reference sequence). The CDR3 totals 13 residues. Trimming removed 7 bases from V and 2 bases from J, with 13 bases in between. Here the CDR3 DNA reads TGTGCCAGCTCTGAAGGGGGGGCCTACGAGCAGTACTTC. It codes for CASSEGGAYEQYF.

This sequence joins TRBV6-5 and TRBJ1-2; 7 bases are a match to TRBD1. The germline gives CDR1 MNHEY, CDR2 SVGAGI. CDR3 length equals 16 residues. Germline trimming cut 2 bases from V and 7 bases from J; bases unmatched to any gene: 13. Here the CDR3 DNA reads TGTGCCAGCAGTTACCGAGGACAGGCTCTACTAGGTGGCTACACCTTC. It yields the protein CASSYRGQALLGGYTF.

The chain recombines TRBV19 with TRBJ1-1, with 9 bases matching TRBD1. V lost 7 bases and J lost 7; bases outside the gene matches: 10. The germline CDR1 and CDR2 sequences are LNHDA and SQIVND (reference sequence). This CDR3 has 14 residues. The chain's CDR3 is CASIPDRGVNEAFF. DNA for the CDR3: TGTGCCAGTATTCCGGACAGGGGTGTGAATGAAGCTTTCTTT.

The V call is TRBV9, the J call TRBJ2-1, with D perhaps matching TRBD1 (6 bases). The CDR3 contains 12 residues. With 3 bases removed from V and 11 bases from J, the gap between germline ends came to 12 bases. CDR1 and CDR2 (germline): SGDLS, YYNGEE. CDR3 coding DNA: TGTGCCAGCAGCGCAGTTGGGGGCAAGCAGTTCTTC. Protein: CASSAVGGKQFF.

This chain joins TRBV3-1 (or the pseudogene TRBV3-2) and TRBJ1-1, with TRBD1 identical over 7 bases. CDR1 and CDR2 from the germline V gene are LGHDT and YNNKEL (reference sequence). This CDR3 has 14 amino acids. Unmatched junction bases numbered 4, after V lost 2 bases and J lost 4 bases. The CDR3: CASSQTGEGTEAFF. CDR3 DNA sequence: TGTGCCAGCAGCCAAACAGGGGAAGGCACTGAAGCTTTCTTT.

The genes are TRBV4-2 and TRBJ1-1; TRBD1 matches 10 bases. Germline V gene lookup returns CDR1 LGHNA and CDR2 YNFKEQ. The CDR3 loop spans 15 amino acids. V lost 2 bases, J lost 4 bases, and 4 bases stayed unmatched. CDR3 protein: CASSQYGDRGTEAFF. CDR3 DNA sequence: TGTGCCAGCAGCCAATACGGGGACAGGGGCACTGAAGCTTTCTTT.

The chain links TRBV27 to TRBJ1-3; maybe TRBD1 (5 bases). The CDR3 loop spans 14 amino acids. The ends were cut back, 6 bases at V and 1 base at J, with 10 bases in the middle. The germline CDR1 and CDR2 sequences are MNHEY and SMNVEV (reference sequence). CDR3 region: CASSRAVSGNTIYF. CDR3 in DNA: TGTGCCAGCAGCAGGGCTGTTTCTGGAAACACCATATATTTT.

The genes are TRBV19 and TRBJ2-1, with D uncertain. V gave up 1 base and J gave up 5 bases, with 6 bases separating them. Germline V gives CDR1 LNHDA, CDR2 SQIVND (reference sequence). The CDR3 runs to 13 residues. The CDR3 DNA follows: TGTGCCAGTAGTATAGTTACACACAATGAGCAGTTCTTC. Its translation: CASSIVTHNEQFF.

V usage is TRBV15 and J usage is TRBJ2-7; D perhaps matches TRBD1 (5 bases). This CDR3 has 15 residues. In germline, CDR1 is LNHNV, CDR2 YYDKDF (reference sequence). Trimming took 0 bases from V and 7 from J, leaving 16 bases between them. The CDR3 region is CATSRDRAPLGEQYF. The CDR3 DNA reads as TGTGCCACCAGCAGAGACAGGGCTCCCTTGGGGGAGCAGTACTTC.